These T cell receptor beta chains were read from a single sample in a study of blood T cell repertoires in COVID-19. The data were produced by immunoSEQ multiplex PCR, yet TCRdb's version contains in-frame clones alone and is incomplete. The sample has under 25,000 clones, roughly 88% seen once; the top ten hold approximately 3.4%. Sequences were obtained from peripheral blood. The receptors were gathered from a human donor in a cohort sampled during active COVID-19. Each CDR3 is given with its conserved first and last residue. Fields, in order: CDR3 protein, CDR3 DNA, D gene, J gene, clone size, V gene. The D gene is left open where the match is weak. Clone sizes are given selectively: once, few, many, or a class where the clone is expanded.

CDR3: CSVGTPNYGYTF; DNA: TGCAGCGTAGGGACTCCAAACTATGGCTACACCTTC; D: NA; J: TRBJ1-2; size: NA; V: TRBV29-1
CDR3: CSAGGTEAFF; DNA: TGCAGTGCCGGGGGAACTGAAGCTTTCTTT; D: NA; J: TRBJ1-1; size: NA; V: TRBV20-1
CDR3: CASSLALALFNEQFF; DNA: TGTGCCAGCAGCTTAGCGCTGGCCCTGTTCAATGAGCAGTTCTTC; D: NA; J: TRBJ2-1; size: NA; V: TRBV7-2
CDR3: CASSPLVGANYGYTF; DNA: TGTGCCAGTAGCCCTCTTGTCGGGGCTAACTATGGCTACACCTTC; D: NA; J: TRBJ1-2; size: NA; V: TRBV19
CDR3: CASSEAYSNQPQHF; DNA: TGTGCCAGCAGTGAAGCATATAGCAATCAGCCCCAGCATTTT; D: NA; J: TRBJ1-5; size: NA; V: TRBV6-1
CDR3: CASCPASGSFYEQYF; DNA: TGTGCCAGCTGTCCAGCTAGCGGGAGTTTCTACGAGCAGTACTTC; D: TRBD2; J: TRBJ2-7; size: NA; V: TRBV6-5
CDR3: CAISGGKVSNTEAFF; DNA: TGTGCCATCAGTGGAGGGAAAGTTTCGAACACTGAAGCTTTCTTT; D: NA; J: TRBJ1-1; size: few; V: TRBV10-3
CDR3: CATLGTVWSGGVSEKLFF; DNA: TGTGCCACCTTAGGAACAGTCTGGAGTGGCGGGGTTTCTGAAAAACTGTTTTTT; D: NA; J: TRBJ1-4; size: NA; V: TRBV19
CDR3: CASSLGPSGSNDEQFF; DNA: TGCGCCAGCAGCTTGGGGCCTAGCGGGAGTAATGATGAGCAGTTCTTC; D: TRBD2; J: TRBJ2-1; size: NA; V: TRBV5-1
CDR3: CASSQDLRELENF; DNA: TGTGCCAGCAGCCAAGATTTGAGGGAACTGGAGAACTTC; D: NA; J: TRBJ2-7; size: once; V: TRBV14